These 20 T cell receptor beta chains came from one sample sequenced in a study of blood T cell repertoires in COVID-19. Here immunoSEQ multiplex PCR was the method, and the copy in TCRdb shows in-frame clones only, minus some. The data show 180,000 or so clones, around 83% seen once. Sequencing used peripheral blood. The source of these receptors is a woman aged 55-75 years with acute or convalescent COVID-19.

The chain has TRBV3-1 (or the pseudogene TRBV3-2) and TRBJ1-1, with a tentative D call TRBD1 (5 bases). Trimming removed 6 bases at V and 1 base at J, with 6 bases between. Germline values: CDR1 LGHDT, CDR2 YNNKEL (reference sequence). There are 12 residues in the CDR3. CDR3 loop: CASSTGNTEAFF. In nucleotides, the CDR3 is TGTGCCAGCAGTACAGGGAACACTGAAGCTTTCTTT.

The chain carries TRBV11-3 and TRBJ2-3; 9 nucleotides agree with TRBD2. The germline CDR1 and CDR2 sequences are SGHNT and YENEEA. After removal of 1 base from V and 1 base from J, the junction contained 0 bases not matched to a gene. The length of the CDR3 is 15 residues. CDR3 nucleotide sequence: TGTGCCAGCAGCTTAGGCGGGAGGGGCACAGATACGCAGTATTTT. It translates to CASSLGGRGTDTQYF.

This chain joins TRBV6-1 and TRBJ2-1; 8 bases map to TRBD2. The CDR3 consists of 17 residues. The junction had 8 bases not matched to a gene; V was cut back by 4 bases and J by 0 bases. CDR1 and CDR2 (germline): MNHNS, SASEGT. CDR3 residues: CASSGSSGTGSYNEQFF. DNA for the CDR3: TGTGCCAGCAGTGGGAGTAGCGGGACGGGCTCCTACAATGAGCAGTTCTTC.

The sample holds a few counts of this clone. The rearrangement joins TRBV13 to TRBJ2-1; 9 bases are a match to TRBD2. Germline CDR1 PRHDT, CDR2 FYEKMQ (reference sequence). Losses at the gene ends were 3 bases for V and 8 bases for J; bases not matched to a gene: 5. The CDR3 has 14 amino acids. In DNA form, the CDR3 reads TGTGCCAGCAGCTTGGTAGCGGGAGCAGATGAGCAGTTCTTC. Its translation: CASSLVAGADEQFF.

CDR3 nucleotides: TGTGCCAGCAGTGAGGGCCCCCGAGAGACCCAGTACTTC. Encoded protein: CASSEGPRETQYF. The J gene is TRBJ2-5, the V gene TRBV6-1; unclear D gene. The CDR3 contains 13 residues. The V and J ends lost 3 bases and 4 bases respectively, with 9 bases between them. The germline gives CDR1 MNHNS, CDR2 SASEGT.

V is TRBV28 and J is TRBJ1-6; 9 nucleotides agree with TRBD1. Trimming took 7 bases from V and 0 from J; bases not matched to a gene: 10. Germline CDR1 and CDR2: MDHEN and SYDVKM. The CDR3 covers 18 residues. The CDR3 protein is CASNTPGQGHSYNSPLHF. CDR3 in DNA: TGTGCCAGCAACACCCCGGGACAGGGACACTCCTATAATTCACCCCTCCACTTT.

The V call is TRBV5-1, the J call TRBJ2-7, with D uncertain. The CDR3 has 14 amino acids. In germline, CDR1 is SGHRS, CDR2 YFSETQ. V was shortened by 0 bases and J by 5 bases, with 12 bases between the two germline ends. The CDR3 loop is CASSLGSASHEQYV. DNA of the CDR3: TGCGCCAGCAGCTTGGGGAGTGCAAGCCACGAGCAGTACGTC.

The V call is TRBV6-5, the J call TRBJ2-7, with 11 bases matching TRBD2. Trimming cost V 5 bases and J 5 bases; bases outside gene matches: 8. CDR3 length: 15 residues. CDR1 and CDR2 from the germline V gene are MNHEY and SVGAGI. Here the CDR3 reads CASSTTSGSVHEQYF. CDR3 in DNA: TGTGCCAGCAGTACAACTAGCGGGAGTGTGCACGAGCAGTACTTC.

The chain carries TRBV11-3 and TRBJ1-1; the match to TRBD1 covers 7 bases. The CDR3 loop spans 15 amino acids. Germline assignment: CDR1 SGHNT and CDR2 YENEEA. J was trimmed by 0 bases and V by 5 bases; bases with no gene match: 6. CDR3 bases: TGTGCCAGCAGCCCTCTGGGACAGATGAACACTGAAGCTTTCTTT. It encodes CASSPLGQMNTEAFF.

The chain employs TRBV3-1 (or the pseudogene TRBV3-2) and TRBJ1-1; D call uncertain. The CDR3 consists of 13 residues. Germline values: CDR1 LGHDT, CDR2 YNNKEL (reference sequence). V lost 2 bases to trimming and J lost 3 bases, with 7 bases between them. CDR3 nucleotide sequence: TGTGCCAGCAGCCAATATCCGTACACTGAAGCTTTCTTT. This codes for CASSQYPYTEAFF.

This rearrangement joins TRBV5-1 to TRBJ2-3; D possibly corresponds to TRBD2 (6 bases). V gave up 3 bases and J gave up 0 bases, with 14 bases separating them. The CDR3 extends over 16 amino acids. From germline, CDR1 is SGHRS and CDR2 YFSETQ. The DNA for the CDR3 is TGCGCCAGCAGCTCCGGGGGTAGCGCCAGCACAGATACGCAGTATTTT. This gives the protein CASSSGGSASTDTQYF.

The chain combines TRBV25-1 with TRBJ1-2; 7 positions agree with TRBD1. The CDR3 loop spans 14 amino acids. The V gene end was trimmed by 3 bases and the J gene end by 3 bases; junction bases not matched to a gene: 4. The germline V gene encodes CDR1 MGHDK and CDR2 SYGVNS. CDR3 DNA sequence: TGTGCCAGCAGTGATCCGGGACAGCACTATGGCTACACCTTC. It codes for CASSDPGQHYGYTF.

This sequence joins TRBV6-5 and TRBJ1-4; weak D call: TRBD1 (5 bases). V lost 6 bases and J 8 bases, leaving 16 bases between the germline ends. Germline CDR1 and CDR2: MNHEY and SVGAGI. This CDR3 region has 14 residues. The CDR3, as DNA: TGTGCCAGCAGGGTGGGGCAGGGTCACGAAAAACTGTTTTTT. Its translation: CASRVGQGHEKLFF.

This clone was counted a few times. The rearrangement links TRBV5-4 to TRBJ2-3, with D possibly being TRBD2 (6 bases). The CDR3 totals 16 residues. Germline values: CDR1 SGHNT, CDR2 YYREEE (reference sequence). V shed 4 bases and J shed 0 bases, with 15 bases lying between them. This CDR3 reads CASSPGRGFSTDTQYF. Written as DNA, the CDR3 is TGTGCCAGCAGCCCAGGGCGGGGATTTAGCACAGATACGCAGTATTTT.

The chain employs TRBV5-1 and TRBJ2-1; 13 nucleotides match TRBD2. The germline gives CDR1 SGHRS, CDR2 YFSETQ. Trimming took 4 bases from V and 5 from J; bases not matched to a gene: 6. This CDR3 is built from 16 residues. For the CDR3, the DNA is TGCGCCAGCAGCCCAAGGACTAGCGGGAGCCACAATGAGCAGTTCTTC. Residues: CASSPRTSGSHNEQFF.

This chain connects TRBV11-2 to TRBJ2-1; 7 bases line up with TRBD2. The CDR3 sequence is 17 residues long. After removal of 3 bases from V and 0 bases from J, the junction contained 8 bases not matched to a gene. Germline V gene data show CDR1 as SGHAT and CDR2 as FQNNGV. The CDR3 DNA follows: TGTGCCAGCAGCTTCGGCCCGGGGGGTGGCTCCTACAATGAGCAGTTCTTC. Translation gives CASSFGPGGGSYNEQFF.

This chain uses TRBV3-1 (or the pseudogene TRBV3-2) with TRBJ1-6, with D unresolved. Germline CDR1 is LGHDT and CDR2 is YNNKEL (reference sequence). This CDR3 spans 13 amino acids. V dropped 3 bases and J dropped 9 bases, with 9 bases sitting between them. Here the CDR3 DNA reads TGTGCCAGCAGCCAGTGGGCCGGTTCACCCCTCCACTTT. Amino acid sequence: CASSQWAGSPLHF.

The CDR3 DNA follows: TGTGCCAGCAGCCCGGGGACACGACAAGAGACCCAGTACTTC. The encoded protein is CASSPGTRQETQYF. This chain links TRBV5-6 with TRBJ2-5, with D possibly being TRBD1 (6 bases). CDR3 length: 14 residues. V shed 4 bases and J shed 2 bases, with 12 bases lying between them. Per germline, CDR1 SGHDT and CDR2 YYEEEE.

The chain recombines TRBV7-8 with TRBJ1-2; TRBD1 aligns across 7 bases. The CDR3 contains 16 residues. Germline CDR1 SGHVS, CDR2 FQNEAQ. With 2 bases clipped from V and 6 bases from J, the junction kept 12 bases outside the gene matches. CDR3 loop: CASSLTPRSGTDGYTF. CDR3 DNA sequence: TGTGCCAGCAGCTTAACTCCCAGGTCTGGGACAGATGGCTACACCTTC.

The CDR3 loop reads CASSPGLGGETQYF. The CDR3 bases are TGCGCCAGCAGTCCCGGATTAGGAGGGGAGACCCAGTACTTC. The rearrangement uses TRBV5-1 and TRBJ2-5; perhaps TRBD2 as D (6 bases). Trimming shortened V by 5 bases and J by 5 bases, and 16 bases separated the two germline ends. The CDR3 covers 14 residues. Germline CDR1 and CDR2: SGHRS and YFSETQ.